This T cell receptor beta chain was recovered during a study of control samples from healthy donors and cancer patients. J gave up 5 bases and V 5 bases, and 10 bases lay outside the gene matches. The length of the CDR3 is 15 residues. The germline V gene encodes CDR1 SEHNR and CDR2 FQNEAQ (reference sequence). Measured with immunoSEQ multiplex PCR; TCRdb has only the in-frame clones, and not every one. The repertoire holds around 80,000 clones, with approximately 94% as singletons. The chain links TRBV7-9 to TRBJ2-3; 7 bases match TRBD2. Source material: blood. The sequence was collected from a woman in her thirties in good health. Written as DNA, the CDR3 is TGTGCCAGCAGCCCGGGACTACTGGGGGGAGATACGCAGTATTTT. Amino acid sequence: CASSPGLLGGDTQYF.